The rows below give T cell receptor beta chains drawn from one sample of a study of CD8 T cells in ankylosing spondylitis. A single record per CDR3 protein comes from TCRdb applying MiXCR to the 5' RACE reads. The repertoire holds 30,000 to 45,000 distinct CDR3 sequences, with approximately 10% as singletons. Specimen: synovial fluid, either unsorted or a sorted T cell fraction (not recorded which). Source of these receptors: a male donor with ankylosing spondylitis. CDR3s include the opening cysteine and the closing phenylalanine or tryptophan. The D gene is left open where the match is weak. A row's size may be missing; if present it is once, few, many or a size class.

J gene	V gene	D gene	clone size	CDR3 DNA	CDR3 protein
TRBJ2-5	TRBV6-1	TRBD2	once	TGTGCCAGCAGTGATGGTGGTCCGGGACTAGCGGGACGGGAGACCCAGTACTTC	CASSDGGPGLAGRETQYF
TRBJ2-1	TRBV29-1	.	many	TGCAGCGTACCCCGCGGGGCCCTCACGCACAATGAGCAGTTCTTC	CSVPRGALTHNEQFF
TRBJ1-2	TRBV20-1	.	many	TGCAGTGCGGATAGCCCAATTGCCGGCAACTATGGCTACACCTTC	CSADSPIAGNYGYTF
TRBJ2-1	TRBV7-2	TRBD2	few	TGTGCCAGCAGCTTCCTATCGGGGACTAGCGGCTACAATGAGCAGTTCTTC	CASSFLSGTSGYNEQFF
TRBJ2-7	TRBV27	.	many	TGTGCCAGCAGTTTATCGCCCCCCGGCTACGAGCAGTACTTC	CASSLSPPGYEQYF
TRBJ1-6	TRBV19	.	few	TGTGCCAGTAGGACCACAGGGATGGGGAATTCACCCCTCCACTTT	CASRTTGMGNSPLHF
TRBJ2-1	TRBV7-7	.	.	TGTGCCAGCGCGGAAAGCTCCTACAATGAGCAGTTCTTC	CASAESSYNEQFF
TRBJ1-5	TRBV27	.	few	TGTGCCAGCAGTCCCCGGACGTCCGATCAGCCCCAGCATTTT	CASSPRTSDQPQHF
TRBJ2-1	TRBV5-1	.	many	TGCGCCAGCAGCTTGATCCCAAGAGAGCAGTTCTTC	CASSLIPREQFF
TRBJ2-5	TRBV20-1	.	.	TGCAGTGCTAGAGATCAAAGTAGGAGCTTGAGGGAGACCCAGTACTTC	CSARDQSRSLRETQYF
TRBJ2-1	TRBV29-1	.	medium-sized	TGCAGCGTTGAACATCCCGGGACCAGGGTCTACAATGAGCAGTTCTTC	CSVEHPGTRVYNEQFF
TRBJ1-1	TRBV28	TRBD1	.	TGTGCCAGCAGTTCGCCCCAGGACAGGGGGGACACTGAAGCTTTCTTT	CASSSPQDRGDTEAFF
TRBJ2-1	TRBV20-1	.	.	TGCAGTGCTAGACCACTATTGGGGTATGAGCAGTTCTTC	CSARPLLGYEQFF
TRBJ2-7	TRBV12-3/TRBV12-4	.	few	TGTGCCAGCAGTTTACCGTCGTCAGGGCCCAGGCCTGACTCCTACGAGCAGTACTTC	CASSLPSSGPRPDSYEQYF
TRBJ1-4	TRBV27	.	.	TGTGCCAGCAGACCCGGGACCACCAATGAAAAACTGTTTTTT	CASRPGTTNEKLFF
TRBJ1-2	TRBV6-2/TRBV6-3	.	.	TGTGCCAGCAGTTACCCCTATGGCTACACCTTC	CASSYPYGYTF
TRBJ2-1	TRBV5-4	TRBD1	.	TGTGCCAGCAGCTCATGGGACAGCCACTACAATGAGCAGTTCTTC	CASSSWDSHYNEQFF
TRBJ2-1	TRBV20-1	TRBD2	many	TGCAGTGCAAGGAGCGGGACGGTTGAGCAGTTCTTC	CSARSGTVEQFF
TRBJ2-3	TRBV5-1	.	few	TGCGCCAGCAGCATTCACCAGTGGAGCACAGATACGCAGTATTTT	CASSIHQWSTDTQYF
TRBJ2-1	TRBV29-1	.	.	TGCAGCGTTGAAGCTTGGCTAGCAAATGAGCAGTTCTTC	CSVEAWLANEQFF
TRBJ2-7	TRBV15	.	.	TGTGCCACCAGTCCCCTGGGCGACTCCTACGAGCAGTACTTC	CATSPLGDSYEQYF
TRBJ2-1	TRBV11-3	TRBD2	.	TGTGCCAGCAGCTTAGGTACTAGCGGGGTTTACAATGAGCAGTTCTTC	CASSLGTSGVYNEQFF
TRBJ1-2	TRBV28	.	few	TGTGCCAGCAGTCCCTCTAGACAGGTACCACTATCTGGCTACACCTTC	CASSPSRQVPLSGYTF